The clone carrying this T cell receptor (beta chain) showed up many times. Its specificity is not known. Germline V lookup: CDR1 DFQATT, CDR2 SNEGSKA (reference sequence). Between the trimmed V and J ends, which lost 5 bases and 11 bases, there was a span of 10 bases. This CDR3 region has 10 residues. Investigators excluded patients with uncontrolled infection, other autoimmune disease, pregnancy or lactation. Cells are PBMCs isolated from 10 ml of fresh blood. The data stem from a study of T cells in Graves' hyperthyroidism and ophthalmopathy. Study outcomes and limitations: Peripheral blood also featured most of the thyroid clonotypes expanded above 0.001.

Regions amplified from RNA transcripts were the TCR beta CDR3 regions. Using the HTBI primer set, a first-round RT-PCR was run on the TCR CDR3. Using its own MiXCR run on the multiplex PCR reads, TCRdb lists one record per CDR3 protein. The repertoire holds hundreds of thousands of distinct CDR3 sequences, with 18% as singletons. The chain carries TRBV20-1 and TRBJ1-5, with D maybe TRBD1 (5 bases). Sequencing was carried out using blood. The TCR sequence derives from a woman between 50 and 59 years old with Graves' hyperthyroidism that later progressed to Graves' ophthalmopathy. CDR3 in amino acids: CSAGGKAQHF. As DNA, the CDR3 is TGCAGTGCTGGGGGAAAGGCCCAGCATTTT.